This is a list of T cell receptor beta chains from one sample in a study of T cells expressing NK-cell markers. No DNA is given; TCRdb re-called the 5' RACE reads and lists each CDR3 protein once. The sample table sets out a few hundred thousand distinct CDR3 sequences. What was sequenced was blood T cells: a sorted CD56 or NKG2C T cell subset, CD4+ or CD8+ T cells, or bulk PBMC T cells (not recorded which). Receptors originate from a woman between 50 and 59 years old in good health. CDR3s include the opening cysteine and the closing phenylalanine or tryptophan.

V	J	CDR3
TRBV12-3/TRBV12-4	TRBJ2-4	CASRRSDSKNIQYF
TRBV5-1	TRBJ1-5	CASSPRGGNQPQHF
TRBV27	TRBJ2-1	CASKGLRLHEQFF
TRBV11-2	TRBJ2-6	CASSPLGQGGNVLTF
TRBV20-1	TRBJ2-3	CSARGETGIGTDTQYF
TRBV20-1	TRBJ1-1	CSAVVGGLNTEAFF
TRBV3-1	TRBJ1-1	CASSQDPLGRLIDEAFF
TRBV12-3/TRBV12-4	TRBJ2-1	CASSSAGGRYEQFF
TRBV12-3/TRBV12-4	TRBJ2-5	CASSWEGQETQYF
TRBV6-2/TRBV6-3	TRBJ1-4	CASRDRRNEKLFF
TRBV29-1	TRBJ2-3	CSAGDRDTDTQYF
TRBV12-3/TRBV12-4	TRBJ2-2	CASSPSGTRLGGELFF
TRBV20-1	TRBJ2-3	CSAPGLVMDTQYF
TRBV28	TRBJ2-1	CASSLWHSGRFIEQFF